These 19 T cell receptor beta chains were sequenced from one sample in a study of blood T cell repertoires in COVID-19. Repertoires were generated with immunoSEQ multiplex PCR, while TCRdb's copy carries only in-frame clones and drops some. The table records about 330,000 clones, more than 90% of them present only once. Sample: PBMCs or T cells enriched from blood (not recorded which). The receptors were gathered from a woman in her twenties or thirties who had recovered from COVID-19.

This clone has just one count. V gene TRBV15 combines with J gene TRBJ1-2; 7 bases line up with TRBD1. From germline, CDR1 is LNHNV and CDR2 YYDKDF (reference sequence). V lost 2 bases, J lost 8 bases, and 32 bases stayed unmatched. The CDR3 contains 22 residues. The DNA for the CDR3 is TGTGCCACCAGCAGAACCCAAAGAATGGGACAGACTATGTTAGGTGGAATGGGAGGCTACACCTTC. As protein: CATSRTQRMGQTMLGGMGGYTF.

This chain joins TRBV7-3 and TRBJ2-1, with 9 bases aligning to TRBD2. The CDR3 has 16 residues. V lost 0 bases to trimming and J lost 9 bases; unmatched junction nucleotides: 9. Germline V gene lookup returns CDR1 SGHTA and CDR2 FQGTGA. The CDR3 sequence: CASSLTSGRPRGEQFF. The CDR3 coding sequence is TGTGCCAGCAGCTTAACCAGCGGGAGGCCTCGGGGTGAGCAGTTCTTC. The full variable domain, its missing parts supplied by reference TRBV7-3 and TRBJ2-1, is GAGVSQTPSNKVTEKGKYVELRCDPISGHTALYWYRQSLGQGPEFLIYFQGTGAADDSGLPNDRFFAVRPEGSVSTLKIQRTERGDSAVYLCASSLTSGRPRGEQFFGPGTRLTVL.

This sequence joins TRBV15 and TRBJ2-3; 10 positions match TRBD1. CDR3 length: 15 residues. J gave up 1 base and V 5 bases, and 3 bases lay outside the gene matches. Germline CDR1 and CDR2: LNHNV and YYDKDF (reference sequence). CDR3 sequence (DNA): TGTGCCACCAGCTACGGGACAGGGGGCACAGATACGCAGTATTTT. It encodes CATSYGTGGTDTQYF.

The chain combines TRBV11-3 with TRBJ1-3, with 8 nucleotides matching TRBD1. J was trimmed by 0 bases and V by 5 bases; bases with no gene match: 6. The CDR3 is made up of 16 amino acids. CDR1 and CDR2 from the germline V gene are SGHNT and YENEEA. In DNA, the CDR3 is TGTGCCAGCAGCCAGGACAGGGCCAGCTCTGGAAACACCATATATTTT. Translation: CASSQDRASSGNTIYF.

The V and J genes are TRBV5-1 and TRBJ1-2; D is ambiguous. Germline V gene lookup returns CDR1 SGHRS and CDR2 YFSETQ. Trimming took 0 bases from V and 0 from J, leaving 6 bases between them. This CDR3 has 14 residues. CDR3 region: CASSLGSANYGYTF. The CDR3 DNA is TGCGCCAGCAGCTTGGGGTCAGCTAACTATGGCTACACCTTC.

The genes are TRBV19 and TRBJ1-2; a weak D match, TRBD1 (5 bases). Trimming stripped 5 bases from V and 5 bases from J, with 12 bases between. The CDR3 sequence is 13 residues long. CDR1 and CDR2 (germline): LNHDA, SQIVND (reference sequence). This chain's CDR3 is CASSPSGLYGYTF. The CDR3 bases are TGTGCCAGTAGTCCCTCAGGGCTTTATGGCTACACCTTC.

This clone was recorded once. The genes are TRBV12-2 and TRBJ1-1; the D call TRBD1 from the table was never checked on the DNA. TRBV12-2 is given as a pseudogene. CDR3 length: 15 residues. The CDR3 spells CASRLGPDRGTEAFF. The CDR3 DNA follows: TGTGCAAGTCGCTTAGGCCCCGACAGGGGAACTGAAGCTTTCTTT.

The chain employs TRBV7-8 and TRBJ2-1, with 7 bases matching TRBD1. The junction had 4 bases not matched to a gene; V was cut back by 3 bases and J by 8 bases. The CDR3 runs 13 residues. From germline, CDR1 is SGHVS and CDR2 FQNEAQ. The CDR3 DNA reads as TGTGCCAGCAGCTTGGTGACAGGGTATGAGCAGTTCTTC. Translation: CASSLVTGYEQFF.

The table lists this clone with a count of one. The chain employs TRBV11-2 and TRBJ2-2, with 9 bases matching TRBD2. Germline-derived CDR1 and CDR2 are SGHAT and FQNNGV. The CDR3 is made up of 16 amino acids. The V gene end was trimmed by 3 bases and the J gene end by 5 bases; junction bases not matched to a gene: 7. The CDR3 reads CASSLGGGARTGELFF. The CDR3 region has the DNA TGTGCCAGCAGCTTGGGCGGGGGGGCCCGGACCGGGGAGCTGTTTTTT.

A remark on this clone: This CDR3 is also generated by other DNA sequences in the sample. The CDR3 DNA sequence: TGCGCCAGCAGCCCCGGACAGGGAGGAGCTGAAAAACTGTTTTTT. Its protein product is CASSPGQGGAEKLFF. This chain links TRBV5-1 with TRBJ1-4; TRBD1 matches at 8 bases. V was pared by 4 bases and J by 7 bases, with 9 bases of the junction left unmatched. The CDR3 length is 15 residues. The germline V gene has CDR1 SGHRS and CDR2 YFSETQ.

J is TRBJ2-7 and V is TRBV5-1; 8 nucleotides line up with TRBD1. There are 14 residues in the CDR3. The germline gives CDR1 SGHRS, CDR2 YFSETQ. V lost 0 bases to trimming and J lost 3 bases; unmatched junction nucleotides: 2. The CDR3 here is CASSLAGTGYEQYF. CDR3 DNA sequence: TGCGCCAGCAGCTTGGCTGGGACAGGCTACGAGCAGTACTTC.

This clone was seen only once. V usage is TRBV28 and J usage is TRBJ1-1, with a possible D match to TRBD1 (6 bases). The germline V and J ends were trimmed by 3 bases and 1 base, with 15 bases remaining between them. The germline V gene has CDR1 MDHEN and CDR2 SYDVKM. The CDR3 runs to 16 residues. CDR3: CASSFSRQAENTEAFF. The CDR3 DNA reads TGTGCCAGCAGTTTCTCTCGACAGGCCGAGAACACTGAAGCTTTCTTT.

The V call is TRBV12-3 or TRBV12-4, the J call TRBJ1-2; 9 positions agree with TRBD1. The CDR3 runs to 13 residues. Germline trimming cut 4 bases from V and 8 bases from J; bases unmatched to any gene: 5. The CDR3 DNA is TGTGCCAGCAGTTGGGACAGGGAATTGGGCTACACCTTC. This sequence encodes CASSWDRELGYTF.

The chain is built from TRBV7-8 and TRBJ2-6; 12 nucleotides line up with TRBD1. The CDR3 has 18 residues. The germline V gene encodes CDR1 SGHVS and CDR2 FQNEAQ. Trimming removed 5 bases from V and 1 base from J; junction bases left unmatched: 6. CDR3: CASSQRDRGPSGANVLTF. In DNA, the CDR3 is TGTGCCAGCAGCCAACGGGACAGGGGGCCATCTGGGGCCAACGTCCTGACTTTC.

The gene calls are TRBV28 and TRBJ1-2, with D perhaps TRBD1 (5 bases). V was cut by 5 bases and J by 7 bases, with 14 bases left in between. This CDR3 contains 13 residues. Germline CDR1 is MDHEN and CDR2 is SYDVKM. CDR3 DNA sequence: TGTGCCAGCAGTGGAGGGGCCCCGGGTGGCTACACCTTC. Protein: CASSGGAPGGYTF.

CDR3 sequence reads: CASSFIPIAGGANEQFF. CDR3 bases: TGTGCCAGCAGCTTTATCCCGATAGCGGGGGGGGCAAATGAGCAGTTCTTC. This sequence joins TRBV7-9 and TRBJ2-1, with 11 bases aligning to TRBD2. This CDR3 has 17 amino acids. The trim removed 3 bases at V and 7 bases at J, leaving 11 bases unmatched. Germline-derived CDR1 and CDR2 are SEHNR and FQNEAQ (reference sequence). Full variable domain (remainder filled in from reference TRBV7-9 and TRBJ2-1): DTGVSQNPRHKITKRGQNVTFRCDPISEHNRLYWYRQTLGQGPEFLTYFQNEAQLEKSRLLSDRFSAERPKGSFSTLEIQRTEQGDSAMYLCASSFIPIAGGANEQFFGPGTRLTVL.

CDR3 region: CASSLLGGTEAFF. DNA of the CDR3: TGTGCCAGCAGCTTGTTGGGGGGCACTGAAGCTTTCTTT. The chain is built from TRBV5-4 and TRBJ1-1, with D possibly being TRBD1 (5 bases). The CDR3 covers 13 residues. Trimming took off 1 base at V and 4 bases at J, with 8 bases between the two ends. CDR1 SGHNT and CDR2 YYREEE come from the germline V gene (reference sequence). Full variable domain (outside the CDR3, taken from reference TRBV5-4 and TRBJ1-1): ETGVTQSPTHLIKTRGQQVTLRCSSQSGHNTVSWYQQALGQGPQFIFQYYREEENGRGNFPPRFSGLQFPNYSSELNVNALELDDSALYLCASSLLGGTEAFFGQGTRLTVV.

The chain has TRBV28 and TRBJ1-2; 7 nucleotides align to TRBD1. This CDR3 has 18 amino acids. The germline gives CDR1 MDHEN, CDR2 SYDVKM. The V gene end was trimmed by 3 bases and the J gene end by 2 bases; junction bases not matched to a gene: 15. CDR3: CASSFGDRLLTTNYGYTF. CDR3 nucleotide sequence: TGTGCCAGCAGTTTTGGGGACAGACTTTTAACCACGAACTATGGCTACACCTTC.

This clone has only one observation. The chain joins TRBV18 to TRBJ2-7; tentative D call: TRBD2 (7 bases). CDR1 is KGHSH, CDR2 LQKENI, per germline. This CDR3 region has 13 residues. V dropped 8 bases and J dropped 3 bases, with 14 bases sitting between them. CDR3 in amino acids: CASHNREGYEQYF. CDR3 coding DNA: TGTGCCAGCCACAACAGGGAGGGCTACGAGCAGTACTTC. The entire variable domain, with the rest obtained from reference TRBV18 and TRBJ2-7, is as follows: NAGVMQNPRHLVRRRGQEARLRCSPMKGHSHVYWYRQLPEEGLKFMVYLQKENIIDESGMPKERFSAEFPKEGPSILRIQQVVRGDSAAYFCASHNREGYEQYFGPGTRLTVT.